The 16 T cell receptor beta chains below were found in one sample sequenced in a study of blood T cell repertoires in COVID-19. Sequencing used immunoSEQ multiplex PCR; TCRdb keeps in-frame clones, though not all of them. The data show 40,000 to 55,000 clones, around 86% seen once. Sequencing input: peripheral blood. These receptor sequences come from a human donor with acute or convalescent COVID-19. The donor label of this sample is uncertain.

This chain links TRBV19 with TRBJ1-1, with D hard to call. This CDR3 region has 13 residues. The V end lost 3 bases, the J end lost 8 bases, and 13 bases lay between the germline ends. Germline V CDR1 and CDR2: LNHDA, SQIVND (reference sequence). The DNA for the CDR3 is TGTGCCAGTAGTATCCCCTCGGGGAGGGAAGCTTTCTTT. This sequence encodes CASSIPSGREAFF.

The CDR3 DNA follows: TGTGCCAGCAGCTTGTTTGGCGGGGGGGCCTACGAGCAGTACTTC. Its protein is CASSLFGGGAYEQYF. The rearrangement joins TRBV5-6 to TRBJ2-7; 9 nucleotides align to TRBD2. CDR3 size: 15 residues. CDR1 and CDR2 from the germline V gene are SGHDT and YYEEEE. The trim removed 1 base at V and 2 bases at J, leaving 4 bases unmatched.

This chain links TRBV5-1 with TRBJ2-7; 11 bases match TRBD1. J lost 5 bases, V lost 1 base, and 2 bases had no gene match. The V gene's germline CDR1 is SGHRS and CDR2 YFSETQ. This CDR3 comprises 14 residues. CDR3 region: CASSLRTGGHEQYF. CDR3 nucleotide sequence: TGCGCCAGCAGCTTGCGGACAGGGGGCCACGAGCAGTACTTC.

The chain couples TRBV5-6 to TRBJ1-1, with D possibly matching TRBD1 (6 bases). Germline CDR1 and CDR2: SGHDT and YYEEEE. This CDR3 is built from 13 residues. The V and J ends lost 4 bases and 4 bases respectively, with 11 bases between them. The CDR3 region has the DNA TGTGCCAGCAGCCTGATAGGGGGCACTGAAGCTTTCTTT. It specifies CASSLIGGTEAFF.

The rearrangement links TRBV28 to TRBJ1-5, with TRBD1 as a possible D gene (5 bases). V was trimmed by 6 bases and J by 0 bases, leaving 9 bases between them. CDR1 and CDR2 from the germline V gene are MDHEN and SYDVKM. CDR3 length: 14 amino acids. CDR3 coding DNA: TGTGCCAGCAGGTATCAGGGTAGCAATCAGCCCCAGCATTTT. Its translation is CASRYQGSNQPQHF. Using reference TRBV28 and TRBJ1-5 for the parts outside the CDR3, the full variable domain is DVKVTQSSRYLVKRTGEKVFLECVQDMDHENMFWYRQDPGLGLRLIYFSYDVKMKEKGDIPEGYSVSREKKERFSLILESASTNQTSMYLCASRYQGSNQPQHFGDGTRLSIL.

V and J are TRBV7-2 and TRBJ2-3; 13 bases match TRBD2. Germline CDR1 SGHTA, CDR2 FQGNSA. CDR3 size: 15 residues. The V and J ends lost 4 bases and 8 bases, in that order; junction bases with no gene match: 6. Here the CDR3 DNA reads TGTGCCAGCAGCTCGGGACTAGCGGGGCAAGTTACGCAGTATTTT. It encodes CASSSGLAGQVTQYF.

The chain carries TRBV27 and TRBJ1-1; weak D call: TRBD1 (6 bases). The CDR3 spans 14 residues. Germline V gene lookup returns CDR1 MNHEY and CDR2 SMNVEV (reference sequence). Deletions cut 7 bases from V and 1 base from J, with 13 bases between. The CDR3: CASKRQESNTEAFF. The CDR3 DNA reads as TGTGCCAGCAAGAGACAGGAGTCGAACACTGAAGCTTTCTTT.

The genes are TRBV6-5 and TRBJ2-2; 14 bases align to TRBD2. The germline V gene encodes CDR1 MNHEY and CDR2 SVGAGI. This CDR3 is built from 15 residues. J gave up 9 bases and V 6 bases, and 6 bases lay outside the gene matches. The CDR3 DNA is TGTGCCAGCAGGCCGGGACTAGCGGGAGACAGGGAGCTGTTTTTT. Translating it yields CASRPGLAGDRELFF.

The chain is built from TRBV9 and TRBJ2-3; tentatively, D is TRBD2 (6 bases). CDR3 length: 15 amino acids. V was clipped by 4 bases and J by 2 bases, with 14 bases between them. CDR1 is SGDLS and CDR2 is YYNGEE in the germline V gene. In nucleotides, the CDR3 is TGTGCCAGCAGCCCGCTGGGACTCCCCACAGATACGCAGTATTTT. Protein sequence: CASSPLGLPTDTQYF.

This clone was picked up one time. The chain couples TRBV5-6 to TRBJ1-1; tentative D call: TRBD1 (5 bases). The length of the CDR3 is 14 residues. Germline V gene sequence: CDR1 SGHDT, CDR2 YYEEEE. The ends were cut back, 1 base at V and 2 bases at J, with 9 bases in the middle. The CDR3: CASSLTGFNTEAFF. The CDR3 nucleotides are TGTGCCAGCAGCTTGACAGGTTTCAACACTGAAGCTTTCTTT. The full variable domain, in which reference TRBV5-6 and TRBJ1-1 provide the parts outside the CDR3, is DAGVTQSPTHLIKTRGQQVTLRCSPKSGHDTVSWYQQALGQGPQFIFQYYEEEERQRGNFPDRFSGHQFPNYSSELNVNALLLGDSALYLCASSLTGFNTEAFFGQGTRLTVV.

The chain has TRBV11-2 and TRBJ2-3, with 14 bases that match TRBD2. The germline V gene encodes CDR1 SGHAT and CDR2 FQNNGV. V lost 5 bases to trimming and J lost 4 bases; unmatched junction nucleotides: 5. CDR3 length: 16 amino acids. CDR3 nucleotide sequence: TGTGCCAGCAGCCCCACGGGACTAGCGGGAGCAGATACGCAGTATTTT. Protein sequence: CASSPTGLAGADTQYF.

This clone was observed a few times. The chain combines TRBV7-2 with TRBJ1-2; weak D call: TRBD1 (5 bases). CDR1 is SGHTA, CDR2 FQGNSA, per germline. CDR3 length: 14 residues. Trimming took off 0 bases at V and 2 bases at J, with 7 bases between the two ends. This CDR3 is CASSLAAGNYGYTF. The CDR3 DNA reads as TGTGCCAGCAGCTTAGCGGCAGGGAACTATGGCTACACCTTC.

This chain links TRBV28 with TRBJ1-5, with D possibly TRBD1 on 6 matching bases. Per the germline V gene, CDR1 is MDHEN and CDR2 is SYDVKM. The CDR3 is 16 residues long. The ends were cut back, 5 bases at V and 7 bases at J, with 21 bases in the middle. CDR3: CASSRTVWLGTQPQHF. CDR3 bases: TGTGCCAGCAGTAGGACAGTATGGTTGGGGACACAGCCCCAGCATTTT.

The J gene is TRBJ1-2, the V gene TRBV18, with 9 bases aligning to TRBD1. Unmatched junction bases numbered 8, after V lost 3 bases and J lost 6 bases. The CDR3 is 15 amino acids. Germline CDR1 and CDR2: KGHSH and LQKENI. As DNA, the CDR3 is TGTGCCAGCTCACCCTGGACAGGGGCAAGGGATGGCTACACCTTC. It specifies CASSPWTGARDGYTF.

The rearrangement uses TRBV6-5 and TRBJ2-7, with 14 bases fitting TRBD2. V was clipped by 6 bases and J by 9 bases; unmatched bases: 10. The CDR3 is 15 residues long. Per the germline V gene, CDR1 is MNHEY and CDR2 is SVGAGI. The DNA for the CDR3 is TGTGCCAGCAGCATGACGGGACTAGCGGGGGAGACGCAGTACTTC. Protein: CASSMTGLAGETQYF.

The chain is built from TRBV5-1 and TRBJ1-5; no clear D. V gave up 5 bases and J gave up 7 bases, with 13 bases separating them. The CDR3 has 13 amino acids. The germline gives CDR1 SGHRS, CDR2 YFSETQ. This chain's CDR3 is CASSVEGGQPQHF. In DNA, the CDR3 is TGCGCCAGCAGTGTGGAGGGCGGGCAGCCCCAGCATTTT.